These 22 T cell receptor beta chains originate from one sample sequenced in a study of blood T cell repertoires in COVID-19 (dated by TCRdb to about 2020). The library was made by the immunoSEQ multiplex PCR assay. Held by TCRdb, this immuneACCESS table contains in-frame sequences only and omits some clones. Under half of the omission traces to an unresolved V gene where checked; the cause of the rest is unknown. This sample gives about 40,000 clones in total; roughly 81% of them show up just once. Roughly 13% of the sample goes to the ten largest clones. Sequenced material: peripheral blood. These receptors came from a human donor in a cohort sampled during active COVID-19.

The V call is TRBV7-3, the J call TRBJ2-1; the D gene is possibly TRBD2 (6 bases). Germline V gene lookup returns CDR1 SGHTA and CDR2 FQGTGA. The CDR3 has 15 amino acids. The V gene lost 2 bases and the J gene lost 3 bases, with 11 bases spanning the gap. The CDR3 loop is CASSLAGGLYNEQFF. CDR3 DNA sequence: TGTGCCAGCAGCTTAGCCGGGGGTCTCTACAATGAGCAGTTCTTC.

CDR3 sequence reads: CASSFGTSAFF. The CDR3 DNA is TGTGCCAGCAGTTTTGGGACATCGGCTTTCTTT. The chain carries TRBV12-3 or TRBV12-4 and TRBJ1-1; TRBD1 is a possible D gene (6 bases). The V end was cut by 3 bases, the J end by 11 bases, with 10 bases between. The CDR3 length is 11 residues.

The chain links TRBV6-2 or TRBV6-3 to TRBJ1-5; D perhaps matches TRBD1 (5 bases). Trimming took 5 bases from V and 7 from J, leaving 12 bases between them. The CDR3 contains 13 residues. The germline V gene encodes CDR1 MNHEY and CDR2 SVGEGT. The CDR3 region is CASSKRGGQPQHF. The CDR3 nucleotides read TGTGCCAGCAGTAAACGCGGGGGACAGCCCCAGCATTTT.

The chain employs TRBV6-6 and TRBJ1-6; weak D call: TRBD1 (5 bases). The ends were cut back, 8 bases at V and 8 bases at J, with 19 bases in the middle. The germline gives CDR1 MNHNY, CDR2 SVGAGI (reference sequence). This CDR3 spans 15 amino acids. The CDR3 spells CASSPLGRADSPLHF. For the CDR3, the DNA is TGTGCCAGCTCTCCACTCGGCAGGGCTGATTCACCCCTCCACTTT.

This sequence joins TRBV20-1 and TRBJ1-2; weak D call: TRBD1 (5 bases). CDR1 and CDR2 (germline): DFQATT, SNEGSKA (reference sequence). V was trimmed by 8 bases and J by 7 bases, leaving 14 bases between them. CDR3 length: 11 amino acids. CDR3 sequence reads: CSSPGVGGYTF. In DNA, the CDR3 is TGCAGTTCACCGGGGGTAGGTGGCTACACCTTC.

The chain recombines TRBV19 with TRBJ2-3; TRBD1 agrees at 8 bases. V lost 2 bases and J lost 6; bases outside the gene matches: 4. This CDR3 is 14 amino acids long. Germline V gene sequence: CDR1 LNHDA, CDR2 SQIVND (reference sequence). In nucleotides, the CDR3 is TGTGCCAGTAGTATACAGGGGGCGGCGGATACGCAGTATTTT. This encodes CASSIQGAADTQYF.

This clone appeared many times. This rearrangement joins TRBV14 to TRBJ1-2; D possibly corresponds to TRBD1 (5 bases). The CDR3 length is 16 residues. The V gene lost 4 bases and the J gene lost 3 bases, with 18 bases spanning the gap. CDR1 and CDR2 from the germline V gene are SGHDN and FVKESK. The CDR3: CASSPSGGEGYYGYTF. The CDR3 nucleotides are TGTGCCAGCAGCCCCAGCGGGGGGGAGGGGTACTATGGCTACACCTTC.

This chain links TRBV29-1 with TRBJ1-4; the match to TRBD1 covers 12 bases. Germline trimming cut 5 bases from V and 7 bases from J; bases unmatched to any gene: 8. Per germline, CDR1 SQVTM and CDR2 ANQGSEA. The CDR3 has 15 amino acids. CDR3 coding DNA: TGCAGCGTTCCCGCTCCGGGACAGGGGGCTGAAAAACTGTTTTTT. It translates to CSVPAPGQGAEKLFF.

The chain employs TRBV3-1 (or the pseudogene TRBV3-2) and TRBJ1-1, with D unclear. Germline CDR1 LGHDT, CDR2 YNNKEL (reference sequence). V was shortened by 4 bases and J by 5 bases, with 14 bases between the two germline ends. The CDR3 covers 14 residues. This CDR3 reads CASSLGYGGTEAFF. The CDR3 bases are TGTGCCAGCAGCCTAGGATACGGCGGAACTGAAGCTTTCTTT.

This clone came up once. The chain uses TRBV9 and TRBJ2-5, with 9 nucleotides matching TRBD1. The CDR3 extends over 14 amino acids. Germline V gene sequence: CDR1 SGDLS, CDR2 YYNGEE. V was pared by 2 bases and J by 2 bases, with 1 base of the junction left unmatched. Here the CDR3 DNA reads TGTGCCAGCAGCGTCGGGACAGGGCAAGAGACCCAGTACTTC. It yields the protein CASSVGTGQETQYF.

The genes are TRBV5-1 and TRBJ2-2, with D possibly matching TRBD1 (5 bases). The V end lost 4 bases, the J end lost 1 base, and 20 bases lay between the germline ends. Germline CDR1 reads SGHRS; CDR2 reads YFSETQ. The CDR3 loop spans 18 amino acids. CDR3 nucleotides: TGCGCCAGCAGCCTACGAACCTCAGGGTTGGGGAACACCGGGGAGCTGTTTTTT. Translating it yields CASSLRTSGLGNTGELFF.

This CDR3 reads CSVALTGTYTF. The DNA of the CDR3 is TGCAGCGTTGCCCTGACAGGGACCTACACCTTC. The chain carries TRBV29-1 and TRBJ1-2, with 7 bases identical to TRBD1. This CDR3 is built from 11 residues. CDR1 and CDR2 from the germline V gene are SQVTM and ANQGSEA. V gave up 4 bases and J gave up 10 bases; unmatched junction bases: 6.

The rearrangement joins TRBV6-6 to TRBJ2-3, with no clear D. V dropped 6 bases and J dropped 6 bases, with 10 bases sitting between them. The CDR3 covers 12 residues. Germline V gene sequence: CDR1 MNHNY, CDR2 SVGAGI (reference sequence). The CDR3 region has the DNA TGTGCCAGCAGCCTCGAGTCGGATACGCAGTATTTT. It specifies CASSLESDTQYF.

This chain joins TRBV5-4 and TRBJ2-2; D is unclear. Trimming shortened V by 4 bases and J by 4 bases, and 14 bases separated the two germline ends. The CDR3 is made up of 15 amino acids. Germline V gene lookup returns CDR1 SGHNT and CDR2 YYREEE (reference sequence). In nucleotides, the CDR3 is TGTGCCAGCAGCCCCGGGTCAACTCTCACCGGGGAGCTGTTTTTT. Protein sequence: CASSPGSTLTGELFF.

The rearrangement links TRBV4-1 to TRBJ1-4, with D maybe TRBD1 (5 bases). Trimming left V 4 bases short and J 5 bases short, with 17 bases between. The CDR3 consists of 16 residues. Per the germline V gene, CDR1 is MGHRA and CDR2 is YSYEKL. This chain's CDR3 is CASSPGALRSNEKLFF. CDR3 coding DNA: TGCGCCAGCAGCCCTGGGGCGCTCAGGTCCAATGAAAAACTGTTTTTT.

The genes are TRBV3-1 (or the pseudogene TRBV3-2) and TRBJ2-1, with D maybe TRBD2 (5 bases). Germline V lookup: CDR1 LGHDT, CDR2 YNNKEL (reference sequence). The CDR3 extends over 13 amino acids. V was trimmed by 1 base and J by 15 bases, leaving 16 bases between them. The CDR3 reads CASSQVTSGLRFF. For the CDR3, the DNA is TGTGCCAGCAGCCAAGTAACTAGTGGGTTACGGTTCTTC.

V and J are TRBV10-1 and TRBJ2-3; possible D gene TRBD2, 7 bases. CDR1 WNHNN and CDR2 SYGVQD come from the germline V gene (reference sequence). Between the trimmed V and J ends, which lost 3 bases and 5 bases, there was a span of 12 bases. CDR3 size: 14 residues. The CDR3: CASSDGGGLDTQYF. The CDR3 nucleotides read TGCGCCAGCAGTGATGGGGGGGGCCTAGATACGCAGTATTTT.

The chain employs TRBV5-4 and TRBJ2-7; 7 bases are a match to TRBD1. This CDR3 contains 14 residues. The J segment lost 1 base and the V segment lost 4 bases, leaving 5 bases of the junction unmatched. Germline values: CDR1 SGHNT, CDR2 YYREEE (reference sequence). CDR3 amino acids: CASSNPTGSYEQYF. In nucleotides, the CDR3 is TGTGCCAGCAGCAATCCGACAGGGTCCTACGAGCAGTACTTC.

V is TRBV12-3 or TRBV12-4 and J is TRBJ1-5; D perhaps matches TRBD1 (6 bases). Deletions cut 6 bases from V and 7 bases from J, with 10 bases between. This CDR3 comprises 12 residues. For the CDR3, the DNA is TGTGCCAGCAGAACAGGGCCCCAGCCCCAGCATTTT. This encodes CASRTGPQPQHF.

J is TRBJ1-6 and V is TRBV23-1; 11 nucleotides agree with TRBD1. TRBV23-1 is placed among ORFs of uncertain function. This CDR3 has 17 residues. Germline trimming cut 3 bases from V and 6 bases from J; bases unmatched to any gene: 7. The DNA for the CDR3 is TGCGCCAGCAGTCACCCCGCGGGACAGGGGGGTAATTCACCCCTCCACTTT. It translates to CASSHPAGQGGNSPLHF.

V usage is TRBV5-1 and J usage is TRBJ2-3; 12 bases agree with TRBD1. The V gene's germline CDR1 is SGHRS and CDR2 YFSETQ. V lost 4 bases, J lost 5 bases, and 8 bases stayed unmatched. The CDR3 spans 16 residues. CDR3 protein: CASSRGDRGRGDTQYF. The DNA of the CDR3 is TGCGCCAGCAGCCGAGGGGACAGGGGGCGGGGAGATACGCAGTATTTT.

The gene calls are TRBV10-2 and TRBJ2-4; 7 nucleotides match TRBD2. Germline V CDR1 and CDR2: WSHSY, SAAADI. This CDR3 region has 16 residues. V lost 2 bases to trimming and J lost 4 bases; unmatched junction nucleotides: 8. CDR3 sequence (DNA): TGCGCCAGCAGTGAGCACGCAGCGGGACTTAAAAACATTCAGTACTTC. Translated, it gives CASSEHAAGLKNIQYF.